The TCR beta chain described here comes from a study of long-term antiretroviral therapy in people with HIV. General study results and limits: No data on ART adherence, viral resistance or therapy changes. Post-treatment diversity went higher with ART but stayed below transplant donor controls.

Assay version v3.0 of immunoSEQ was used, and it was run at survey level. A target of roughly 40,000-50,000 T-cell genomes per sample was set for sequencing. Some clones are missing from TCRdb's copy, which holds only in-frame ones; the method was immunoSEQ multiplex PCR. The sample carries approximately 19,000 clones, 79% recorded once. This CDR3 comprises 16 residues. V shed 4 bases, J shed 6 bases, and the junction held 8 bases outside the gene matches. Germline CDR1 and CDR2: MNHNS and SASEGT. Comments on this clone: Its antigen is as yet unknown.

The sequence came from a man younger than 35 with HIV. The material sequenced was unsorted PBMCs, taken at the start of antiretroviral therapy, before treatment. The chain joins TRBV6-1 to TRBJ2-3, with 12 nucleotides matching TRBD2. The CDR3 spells CASSGTSGALTDTQYF. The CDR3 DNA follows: TGTGCCAGCAGTGGGACTAGCGGGGCCCTCACGGATACGCAGTATTTT.